This passage covers 2 T cell receptor beta chains from one sample sequenced in a study of human T cells and chemical hapten exposure (dated by TCRdb to the early 2020s). The sample's time point label, in plain terms: pre-sensitization, week 0. Explained via the paper, the treatment or condition label denotes: therapeutic diphenylcyclopropenone sensitization with weekly scalp DPC. The library came from RACE. TCRdb lists the instrument as NextSeq 500. The public reads were quality trimmed at Q25 with fastp and then assembled into clones with MiXCR by TCRdb, keeping productive beta chains. Rows merge per CDR3 protein into single entries with the most common DNA and genes. The table for this sample lists some 360,000 distinct CDR3 sequences; roughly 5.3% of them were counted only once. Jointly, the top ten make up roughly 2.6% of the sample. This specimen consisted of whole blood, obtained in connection with sensitization to the hapten diphenylcyclopropenone (DPC). These receptors were obtained from a woman between 50 and 59 years old with alopecia areata. Some clones in this sample may be carry-over from other donors' samples.

The CDR3 loop reads CSAHGTGAWAFF. The DNA of the CDR3 is TGCAGCGCCCACGGGACAGGGGCGTGGGCTTTCTTT. V and J are TRBV29-1 and TRBJ1-1; TRBD1 matches 10 bases. The CDR3 contains 12 residues. CDR1 is SQVTM, CDR2 ANQGSEA, per germline. J gave up 11 bases and V 7 bases, and 10 bases lay outside the gene matches.

The J gene is TRBJ1-3, the V gene TRBV6-6, with 7 bases lining up with TRBD1. CDR3 length: 16 residues. V dropped 0 bases and J dropped 4; count of bases not matched to a gene: 6. In germline, CDR1 is MNHNY, CDR2 SVGAGI (reference sequence). The CDR3 DNA reads TGTGCCAGCAGTTACTCGAATCGGGACAGCGGAAACACCATATATTTT. Its protein is CASSYSNRDSGNTIYF.